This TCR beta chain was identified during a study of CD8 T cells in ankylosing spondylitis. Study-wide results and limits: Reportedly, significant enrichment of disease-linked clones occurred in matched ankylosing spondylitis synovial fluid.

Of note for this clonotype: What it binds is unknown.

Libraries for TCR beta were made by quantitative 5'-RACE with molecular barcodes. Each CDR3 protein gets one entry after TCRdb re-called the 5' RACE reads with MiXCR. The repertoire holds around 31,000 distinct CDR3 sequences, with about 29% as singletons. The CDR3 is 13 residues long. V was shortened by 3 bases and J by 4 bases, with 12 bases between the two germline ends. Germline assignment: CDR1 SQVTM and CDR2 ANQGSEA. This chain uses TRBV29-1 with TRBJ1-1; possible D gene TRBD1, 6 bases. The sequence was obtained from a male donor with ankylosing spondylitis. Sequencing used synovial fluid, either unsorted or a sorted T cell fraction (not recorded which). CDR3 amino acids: CSVDVEGGTEAFF. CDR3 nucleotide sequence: TGCAGCGTTGATGTGGAGGGGGGCACTGAAGCTTTCTTT.